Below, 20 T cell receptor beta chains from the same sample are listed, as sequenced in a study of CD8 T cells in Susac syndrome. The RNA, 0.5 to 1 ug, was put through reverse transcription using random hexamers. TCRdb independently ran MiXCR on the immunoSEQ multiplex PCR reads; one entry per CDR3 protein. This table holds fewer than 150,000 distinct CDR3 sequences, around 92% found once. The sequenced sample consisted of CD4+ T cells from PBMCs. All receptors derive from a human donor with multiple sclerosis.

Here the CDR3 reads CSAVSGGTEAFF. The CDR3 DNA reads TGCAGTGCCGTTTCTGGGGGCACTGAAGCTTTCTTT. The V and J genes are TRBV20-1 and TRBJ1-1; perhaps TRBD1 as D (5 bases). CDR3 length: 12 residues. Germline V gene sequence: CDR1 DFQATT, CDR2 SNEGSKA (reference sequence). Trimming took off 6 bases at V and 4 bases at J, with 12 bases between the two ends.

CDR3 amino acids: CASSPRQAGVETQYF. The CDR3 region has the DNA TGTGCCAGCAGCCCTCGACAGGCGGGGGTTGAGACCCAGTACTTC. J is TRBJ2-5 and V is TRBV11-3, with D possibly TRBD2 on 7 matching bases. Germline values: CDR1 SGHNT, CDR2 YENEEA. The CDR3 loop spans 15 amino acids. V lost 5 bases to trimming and J lost 5 bases, with 18 bases between them.

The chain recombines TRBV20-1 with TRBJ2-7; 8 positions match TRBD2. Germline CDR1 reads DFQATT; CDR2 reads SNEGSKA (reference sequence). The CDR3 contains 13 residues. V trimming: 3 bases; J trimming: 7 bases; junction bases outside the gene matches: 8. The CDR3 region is CSASPGGGSEQYF. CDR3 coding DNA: TGCAGTGCTAGCCCCGGGGGGGGGTCGGAGCAGTACTTC.

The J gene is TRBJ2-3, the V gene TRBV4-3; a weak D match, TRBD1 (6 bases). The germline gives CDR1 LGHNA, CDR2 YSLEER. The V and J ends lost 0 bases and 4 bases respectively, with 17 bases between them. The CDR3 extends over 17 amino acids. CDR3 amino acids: CASSQDGASQGSDTQYF. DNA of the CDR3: TGCGCCAGCAGCCAAGACGGAGCATCCCAGGGGTCAGATACGCAGTATTTT.

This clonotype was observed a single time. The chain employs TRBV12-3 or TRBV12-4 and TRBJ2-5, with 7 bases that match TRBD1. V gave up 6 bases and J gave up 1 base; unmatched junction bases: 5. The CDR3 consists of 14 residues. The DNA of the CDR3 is TGTGCCAGCAGCCTGGGACAGAGCCAAGAGACCCAGTACTTC. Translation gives CASSLGQSQETQYF.

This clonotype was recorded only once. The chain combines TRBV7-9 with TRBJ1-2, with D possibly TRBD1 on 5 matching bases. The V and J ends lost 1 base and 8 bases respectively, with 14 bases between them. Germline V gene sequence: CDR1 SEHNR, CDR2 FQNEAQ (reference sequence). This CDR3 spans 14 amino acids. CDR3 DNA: TGTGCCAGCAGCTTAGTGACAGAATTCGGAGGCTACACCTTC. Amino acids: CASSLVTEFGGYTF.

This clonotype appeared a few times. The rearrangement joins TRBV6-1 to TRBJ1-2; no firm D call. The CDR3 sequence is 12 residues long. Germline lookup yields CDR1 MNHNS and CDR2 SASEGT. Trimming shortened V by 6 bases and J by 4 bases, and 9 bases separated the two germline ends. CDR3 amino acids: CASSGSSYGYTF. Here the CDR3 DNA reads TGTGCCAGCAGCGGGTCCAGCTATGGCTACACCTTC.

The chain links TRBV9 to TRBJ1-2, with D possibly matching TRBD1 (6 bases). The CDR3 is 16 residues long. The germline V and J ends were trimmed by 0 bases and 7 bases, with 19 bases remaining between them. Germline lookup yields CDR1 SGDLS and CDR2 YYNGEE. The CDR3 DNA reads TGTGCCAGCAGCGTAGGTACAGGGAACGTTGGTGGTGGCTACACCTTC. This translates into CASSVGTGNVGGGYTF.

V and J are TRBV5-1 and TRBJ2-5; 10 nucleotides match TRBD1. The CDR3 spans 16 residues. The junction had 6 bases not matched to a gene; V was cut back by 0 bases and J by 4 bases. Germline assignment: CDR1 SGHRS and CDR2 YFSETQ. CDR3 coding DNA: TGCGCCAGCAGCTTGGGGACAGGGGGATATGGAGAGACCCAGTACTTC. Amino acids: CASSLGTGGYGETQYF.

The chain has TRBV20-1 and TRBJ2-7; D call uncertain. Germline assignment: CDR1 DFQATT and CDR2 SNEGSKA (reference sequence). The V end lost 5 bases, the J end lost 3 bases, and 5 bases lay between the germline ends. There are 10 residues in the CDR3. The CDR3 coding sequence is TGCAGTGCTGTAGACTACGAGCAGTACTTC. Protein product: CSAVDYEQYF.

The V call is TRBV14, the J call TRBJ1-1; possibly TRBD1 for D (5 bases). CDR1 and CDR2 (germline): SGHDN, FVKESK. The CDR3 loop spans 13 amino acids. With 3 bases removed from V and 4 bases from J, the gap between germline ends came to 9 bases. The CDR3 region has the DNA TGTGCCAGCAGCCAGACTAGGGGCACTGAAGCTTTCTTT. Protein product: CASSQTRGTEAFF.

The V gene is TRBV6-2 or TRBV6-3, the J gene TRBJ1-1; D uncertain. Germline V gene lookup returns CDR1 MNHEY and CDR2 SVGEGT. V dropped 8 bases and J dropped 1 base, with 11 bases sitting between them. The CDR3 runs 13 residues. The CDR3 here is CASRLEGNTEAFF. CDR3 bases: TGTGCCAGCCGGCTTGAGGGGAACACTGAAGCTTTCTTT.

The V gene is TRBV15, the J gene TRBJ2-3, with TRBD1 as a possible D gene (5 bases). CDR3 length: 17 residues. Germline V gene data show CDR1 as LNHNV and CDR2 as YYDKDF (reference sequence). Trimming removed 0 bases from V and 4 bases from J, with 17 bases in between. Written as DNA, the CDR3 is TGTGCCACCAGCAGAGATCGCGGCAGGGCGTTCTCAGATACGCAGTATTTT. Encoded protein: CATSRDRGRAFSDTQYF.

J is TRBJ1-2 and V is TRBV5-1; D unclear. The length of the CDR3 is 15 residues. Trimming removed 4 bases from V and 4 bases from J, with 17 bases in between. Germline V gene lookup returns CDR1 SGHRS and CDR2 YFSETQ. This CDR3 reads CASSPAGLQTYGYTF. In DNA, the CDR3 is TGCGCCAGCAGCCCCGCAGGACTCCAGACCTATGGCTACACCTTC.

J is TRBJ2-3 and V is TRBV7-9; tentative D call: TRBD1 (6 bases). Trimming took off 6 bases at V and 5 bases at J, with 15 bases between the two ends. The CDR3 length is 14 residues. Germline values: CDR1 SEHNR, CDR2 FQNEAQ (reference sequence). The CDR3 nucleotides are TGTGCCAGCAGACGGCTGGGGGCCGGAGATACGCAGTATTTT. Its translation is CASRRLGAGDTQYF.

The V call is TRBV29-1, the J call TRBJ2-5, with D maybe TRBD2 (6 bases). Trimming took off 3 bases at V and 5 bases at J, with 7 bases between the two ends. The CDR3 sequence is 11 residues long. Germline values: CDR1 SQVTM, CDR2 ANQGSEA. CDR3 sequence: CSVEAGETQYF. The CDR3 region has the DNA TGCAGCGTTGAGGCGGGGGAGACCCAGTACTTC.

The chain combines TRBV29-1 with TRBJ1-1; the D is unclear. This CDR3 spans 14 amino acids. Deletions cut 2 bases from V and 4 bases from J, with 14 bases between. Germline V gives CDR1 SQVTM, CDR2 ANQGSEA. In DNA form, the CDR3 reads TGCAGCGTTGAACTCACCGGCCGTGGCACTGAAGCTTTCTTT. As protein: CSVELTGRGTEAFF.

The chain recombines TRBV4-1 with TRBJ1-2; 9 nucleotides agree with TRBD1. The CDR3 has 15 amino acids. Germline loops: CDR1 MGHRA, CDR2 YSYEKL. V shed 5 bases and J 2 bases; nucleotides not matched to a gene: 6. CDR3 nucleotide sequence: TGCGCCAGCAGCGATACAGGGGGCCGAAACTATGGCTACACCTTC. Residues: CASSDTGGRNYGYTF.

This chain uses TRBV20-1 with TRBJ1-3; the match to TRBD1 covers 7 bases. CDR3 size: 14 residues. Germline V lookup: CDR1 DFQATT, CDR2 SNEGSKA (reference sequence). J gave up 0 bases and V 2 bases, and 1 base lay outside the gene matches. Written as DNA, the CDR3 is TGCAGTGCTAGACCAGGGGGCTCTGGAAACACCATATATTTT. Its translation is CSARPGGSGNTIYF.

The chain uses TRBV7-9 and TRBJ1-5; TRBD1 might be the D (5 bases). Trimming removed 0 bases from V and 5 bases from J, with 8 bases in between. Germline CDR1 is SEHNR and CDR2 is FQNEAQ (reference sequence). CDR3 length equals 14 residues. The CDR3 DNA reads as TGTGCCAGCAGCTTAGCATGGGGGGATCAGCCCCAGCATTTT. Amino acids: CASSLAWGDQPQHF.